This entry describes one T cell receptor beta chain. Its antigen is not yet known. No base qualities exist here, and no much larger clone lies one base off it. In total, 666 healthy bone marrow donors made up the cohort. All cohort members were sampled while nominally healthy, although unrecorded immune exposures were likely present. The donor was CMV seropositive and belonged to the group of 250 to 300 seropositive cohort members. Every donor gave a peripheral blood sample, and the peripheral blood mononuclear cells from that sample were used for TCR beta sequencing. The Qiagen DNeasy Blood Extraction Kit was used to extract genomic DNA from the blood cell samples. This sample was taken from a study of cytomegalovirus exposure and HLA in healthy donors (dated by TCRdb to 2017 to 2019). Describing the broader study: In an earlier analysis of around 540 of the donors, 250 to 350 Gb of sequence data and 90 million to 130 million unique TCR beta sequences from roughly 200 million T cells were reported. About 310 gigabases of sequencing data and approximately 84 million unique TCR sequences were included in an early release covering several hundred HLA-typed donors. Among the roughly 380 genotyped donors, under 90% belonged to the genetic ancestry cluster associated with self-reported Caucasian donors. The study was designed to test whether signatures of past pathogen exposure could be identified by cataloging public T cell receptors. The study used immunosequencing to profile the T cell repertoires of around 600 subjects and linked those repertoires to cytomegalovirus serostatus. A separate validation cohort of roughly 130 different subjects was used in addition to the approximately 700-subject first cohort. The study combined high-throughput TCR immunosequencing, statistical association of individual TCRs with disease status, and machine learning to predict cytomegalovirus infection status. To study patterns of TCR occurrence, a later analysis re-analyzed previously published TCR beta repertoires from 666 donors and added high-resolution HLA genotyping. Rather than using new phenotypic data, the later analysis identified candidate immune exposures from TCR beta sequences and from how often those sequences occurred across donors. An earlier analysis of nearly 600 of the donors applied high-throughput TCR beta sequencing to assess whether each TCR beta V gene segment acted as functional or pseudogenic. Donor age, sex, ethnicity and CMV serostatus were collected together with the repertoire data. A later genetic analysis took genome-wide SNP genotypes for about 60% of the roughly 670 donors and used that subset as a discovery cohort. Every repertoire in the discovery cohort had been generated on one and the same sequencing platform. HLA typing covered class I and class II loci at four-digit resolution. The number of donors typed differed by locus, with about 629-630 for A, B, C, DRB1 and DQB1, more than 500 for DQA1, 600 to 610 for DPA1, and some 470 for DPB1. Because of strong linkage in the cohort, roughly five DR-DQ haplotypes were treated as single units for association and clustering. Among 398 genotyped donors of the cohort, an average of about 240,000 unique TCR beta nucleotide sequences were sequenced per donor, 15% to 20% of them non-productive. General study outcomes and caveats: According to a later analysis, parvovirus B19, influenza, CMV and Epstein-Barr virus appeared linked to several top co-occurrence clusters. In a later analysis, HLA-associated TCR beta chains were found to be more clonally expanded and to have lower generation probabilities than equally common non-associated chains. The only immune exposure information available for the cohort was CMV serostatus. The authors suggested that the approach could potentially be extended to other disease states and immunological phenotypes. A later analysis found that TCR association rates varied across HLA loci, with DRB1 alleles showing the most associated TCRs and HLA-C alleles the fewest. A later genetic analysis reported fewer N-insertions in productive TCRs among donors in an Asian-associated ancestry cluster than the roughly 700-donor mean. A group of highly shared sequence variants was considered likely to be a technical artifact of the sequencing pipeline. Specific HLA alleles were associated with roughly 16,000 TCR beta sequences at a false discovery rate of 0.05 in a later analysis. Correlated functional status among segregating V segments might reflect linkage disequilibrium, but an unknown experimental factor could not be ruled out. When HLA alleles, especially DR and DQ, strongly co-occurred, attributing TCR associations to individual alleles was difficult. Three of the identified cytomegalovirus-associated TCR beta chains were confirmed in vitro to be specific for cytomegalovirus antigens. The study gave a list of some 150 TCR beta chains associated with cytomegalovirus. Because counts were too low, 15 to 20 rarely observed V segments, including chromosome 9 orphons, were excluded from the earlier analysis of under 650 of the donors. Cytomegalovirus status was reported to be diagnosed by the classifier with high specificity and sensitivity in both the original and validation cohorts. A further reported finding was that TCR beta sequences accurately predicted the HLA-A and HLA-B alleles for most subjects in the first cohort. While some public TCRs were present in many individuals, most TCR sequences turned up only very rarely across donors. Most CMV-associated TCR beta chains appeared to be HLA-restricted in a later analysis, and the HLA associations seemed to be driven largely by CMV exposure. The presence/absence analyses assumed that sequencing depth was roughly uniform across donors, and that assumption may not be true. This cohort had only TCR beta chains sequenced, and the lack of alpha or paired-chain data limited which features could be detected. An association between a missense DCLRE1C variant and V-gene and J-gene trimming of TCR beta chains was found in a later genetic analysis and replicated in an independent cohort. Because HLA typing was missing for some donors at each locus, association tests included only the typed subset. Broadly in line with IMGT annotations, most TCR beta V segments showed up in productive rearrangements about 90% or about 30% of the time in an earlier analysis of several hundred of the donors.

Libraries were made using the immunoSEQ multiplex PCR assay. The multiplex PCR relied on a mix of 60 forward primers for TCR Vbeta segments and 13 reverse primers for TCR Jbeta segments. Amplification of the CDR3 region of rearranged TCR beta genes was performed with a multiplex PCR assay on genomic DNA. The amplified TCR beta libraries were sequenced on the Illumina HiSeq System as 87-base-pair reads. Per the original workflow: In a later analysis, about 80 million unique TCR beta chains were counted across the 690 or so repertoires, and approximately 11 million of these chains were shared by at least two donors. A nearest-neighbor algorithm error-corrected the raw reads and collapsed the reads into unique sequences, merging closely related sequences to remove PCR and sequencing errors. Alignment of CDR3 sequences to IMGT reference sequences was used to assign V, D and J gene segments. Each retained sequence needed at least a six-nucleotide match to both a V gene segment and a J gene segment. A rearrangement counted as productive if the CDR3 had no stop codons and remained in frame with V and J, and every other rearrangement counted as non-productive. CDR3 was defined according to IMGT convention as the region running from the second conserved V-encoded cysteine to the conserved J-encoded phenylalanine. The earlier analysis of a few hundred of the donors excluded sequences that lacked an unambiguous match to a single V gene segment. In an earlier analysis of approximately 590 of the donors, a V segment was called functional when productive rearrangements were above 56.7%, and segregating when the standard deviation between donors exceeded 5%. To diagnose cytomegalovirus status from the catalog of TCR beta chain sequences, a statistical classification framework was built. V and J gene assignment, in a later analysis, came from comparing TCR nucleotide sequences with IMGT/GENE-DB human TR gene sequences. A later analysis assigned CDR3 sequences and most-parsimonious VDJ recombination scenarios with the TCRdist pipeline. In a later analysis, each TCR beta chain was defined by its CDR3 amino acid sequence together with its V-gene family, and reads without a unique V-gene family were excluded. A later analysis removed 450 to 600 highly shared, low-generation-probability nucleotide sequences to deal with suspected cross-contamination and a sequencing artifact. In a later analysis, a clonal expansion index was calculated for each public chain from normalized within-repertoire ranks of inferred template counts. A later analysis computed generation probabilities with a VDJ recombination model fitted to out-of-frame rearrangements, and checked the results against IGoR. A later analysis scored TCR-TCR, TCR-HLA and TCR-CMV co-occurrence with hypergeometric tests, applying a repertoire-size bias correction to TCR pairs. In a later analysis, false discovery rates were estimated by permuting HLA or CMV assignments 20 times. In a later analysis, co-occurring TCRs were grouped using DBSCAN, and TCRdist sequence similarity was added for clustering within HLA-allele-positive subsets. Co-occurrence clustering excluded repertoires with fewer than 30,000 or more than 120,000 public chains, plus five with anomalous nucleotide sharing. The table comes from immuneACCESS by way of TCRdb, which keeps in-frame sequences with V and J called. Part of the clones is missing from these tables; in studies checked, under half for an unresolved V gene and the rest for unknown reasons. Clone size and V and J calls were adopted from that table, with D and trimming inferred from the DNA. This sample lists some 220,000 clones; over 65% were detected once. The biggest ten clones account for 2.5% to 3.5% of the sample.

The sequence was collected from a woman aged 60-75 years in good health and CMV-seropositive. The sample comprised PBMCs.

The nucleotides read TGCGCCAGCAGCTTGGCCGCGACAGGGATTAACTATGGCTACACCTTC. It encodes CASSLAATGINYGYTF. The V and J segments used are TRBV5-1 and TRBJ1-2; 7 junctional bases match TRBD1. CDR1 and CDR2 are drawn from the germline V gene: SGHRS, YFSETQ. From V the trimming removes 0 bases and from J it removes 1 base, while the gene matches leave 6 bases of the junction unaccounted for. Spanning cysteine to phenylalanine, the CDR3 consists of 16 amino acids. The read is trimmed to its CDR3 DNA, 48 bases read in frame from base 1.